The text below deals with one T cell receptor (beta chain). V lost 5 bases and J 0 bases, leaving 9 bases between the germline ends. Germline loops: CDR1 SGHKS, CDR2 YYEKEE (reference sequence). The CDR3 runs 13 residues. A quantity of 0.5 to 1 ug RNA underwent reverse transcription using random hexamers. The method of amplification for TCR beta CDR3 was immunoSEQ multiplex PCR, covering 54 Vbeta and 13 Jbeta. TCRdb analysed the immunoSEQ multiplex PCR reads with MiXCR anew, one entry per CDR3 protein. Altogether approximately 190,000 distinct CDR3 sequences are present, 90% to 95% being singletons, with the ten largest covering 0.085% to 0.095%. This sample is part of a study of CD8 T cells in Susac syndrome. Sequencing of TCR beta was performed on blood CD8+ T cells and on blood CD4+ T cells.

The chain carries TRBV5-5 and TRBJ2-7; unclear D gene. The source material was CD4+ T cells from PBMCs. This receptor was identified in a human donor with multiple sclerosis. The CDR3 spells CASRTVSSYEQYF. DNA of the CDR3: TGTGCCAGCAGAACGGTCAGCTCCTACGAGCAGTACTTC.